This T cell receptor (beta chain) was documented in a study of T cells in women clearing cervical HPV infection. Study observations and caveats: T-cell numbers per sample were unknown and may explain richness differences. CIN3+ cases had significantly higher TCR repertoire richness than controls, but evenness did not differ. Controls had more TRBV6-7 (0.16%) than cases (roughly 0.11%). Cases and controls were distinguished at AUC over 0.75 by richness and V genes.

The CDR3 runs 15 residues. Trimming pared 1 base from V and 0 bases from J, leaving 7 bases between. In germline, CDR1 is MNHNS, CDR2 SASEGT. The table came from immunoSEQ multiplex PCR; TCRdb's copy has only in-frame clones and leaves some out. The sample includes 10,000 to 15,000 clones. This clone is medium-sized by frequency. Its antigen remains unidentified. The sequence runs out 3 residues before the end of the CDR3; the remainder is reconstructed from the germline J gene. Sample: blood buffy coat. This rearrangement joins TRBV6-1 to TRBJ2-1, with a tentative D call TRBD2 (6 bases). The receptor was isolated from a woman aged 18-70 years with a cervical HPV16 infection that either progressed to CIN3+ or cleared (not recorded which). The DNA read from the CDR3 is TGTGCCAGCAGTGAAGAAGCGGGCTCCTACAATGAG. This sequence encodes CASSEEAGSYNE. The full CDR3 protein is CASSEEAGSYNEQFF.